This TCR beta chain was sequenced in a study of blood T cell repertoires in COVID-19. Repertoires were generated with immunoSEQ multiplex PCR, while TCRdb's copy carries only in-frame clones and drops some. The sample has roughly 85,000 clones, 86% seen once. Germline assignment: CDR1 MRHNA and CDR2 SNTAGT. Trimming left V 3 bases short and J 7 bases short, with 7 bases between. The CDR3 covers 13 residues. The chain joins TRBV6-4 to TRBJ1-6; no clear D gene. The TCR sequence derives from a man in his forties or fifties with active or convalescent COVID-19. Sequencing was done on a sample of peripheral blood. The CDR3 loop reads CASSENLNSPLHF. CDR3 bases: TGTGCCAGCAGTGAGAACTTGAATTCACCCCTCCACTTT.